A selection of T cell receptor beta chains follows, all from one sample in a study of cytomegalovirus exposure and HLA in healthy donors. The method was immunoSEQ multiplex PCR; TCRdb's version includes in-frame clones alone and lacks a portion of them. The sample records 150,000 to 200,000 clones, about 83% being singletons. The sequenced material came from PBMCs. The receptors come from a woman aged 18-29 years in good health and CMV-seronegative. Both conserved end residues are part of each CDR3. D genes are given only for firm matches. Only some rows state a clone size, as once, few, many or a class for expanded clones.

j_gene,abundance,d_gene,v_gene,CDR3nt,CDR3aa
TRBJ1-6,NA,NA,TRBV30,TGTGCCTGGAGTGTTGTAGTAAATAATTCACCCCTCCACTTT,CAWSVVVNNSPLHF
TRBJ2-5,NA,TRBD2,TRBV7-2,TGTGCCAGCAGTTTTCAGGTCAGCGGGAGCGAGACCCAGTACTTC,CASSFQVSGSETQYF
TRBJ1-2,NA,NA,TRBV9,TGTGCCAGCGGGAGAACGAATGGCTACACCTTC,CASGRTNGYTF
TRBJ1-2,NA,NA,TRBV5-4,TGTGCCAGCAGGCTTCGCTCGGGATCTGATGGCTACACCTTC,CASRLRSGSDGYTF
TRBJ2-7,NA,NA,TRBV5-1,TGCGCCAGCAGCTTGGTTAGTACCTACGAGCAGTACTTC,CASSLVSTYEQYF
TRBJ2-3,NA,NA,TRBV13,TGTGCCATCACCTCCAGGGGATCTAGCACAGATACGCAGTATTTT,CAITSRGSSTDTQYF
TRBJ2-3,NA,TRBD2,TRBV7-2,TGTGCCAGCAGCTTAGTTGTAGCGGGAGGCACAGATACGCAGTATTTT,CASSLVVAGGTDTQYF
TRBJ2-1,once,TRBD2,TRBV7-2,TGTGCCAGCAGCGGCAGGACTAGCGGGGGGGCGAATGAGCAGTTCTTC,CASSGRTSGGANEQFF
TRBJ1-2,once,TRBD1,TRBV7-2,TGTGCCAGCAGCACCAAACGTCCCGGGACAGGGGGCGGACTTGGGGGCTACACCTTC,CASSTKRPGTGGGLGGYTF
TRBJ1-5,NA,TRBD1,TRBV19,TGTGCCAGTACCCGGCAGGGGGCCGGGCGGCATCAGCCCCAGCATTTT,CASTRQGAGRHQPQHF
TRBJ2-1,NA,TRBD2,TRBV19,TGTGCCAGTAGTATGGGACTAGCGGGAGGGCCTGATTACGATGAGCAGTTCTTC,CASSMGLAGGPDYDEQFF
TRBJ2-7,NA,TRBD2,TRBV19,TGTGCCAGTAGTAGTAGCGGGGGGGACTACGAGCAGTACTTC,CASSSSGGDYEQYF
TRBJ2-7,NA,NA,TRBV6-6,TGTGCCAGCAGTTACTCTGACTGGACCTACGAGCAGTACTTC,CASSYSDWTYEQYF
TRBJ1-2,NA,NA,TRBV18,TGTGCCAGCTCCGATACAGGGAACTATGGCTACACCTTC,CASSDTGNYGYTF
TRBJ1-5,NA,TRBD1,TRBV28,TGTGCCAGCCCCCCAGGGGGGTTAACTTATAGCAATCAGCCCCAGCATTTT,CASPPGGLTYSNQPQHF
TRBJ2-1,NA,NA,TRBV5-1,TGCGCCAGCAGCTTTGGAACAGTAAGCTCCTACAATGAGCAGTTCTTC,CASSFGTVSSYNEQFF
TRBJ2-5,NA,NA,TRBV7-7,TGTGCCAGCAGCTTAAGGGTCCAACGGGAGCCAGGGGAGACCCAGTACTTC,CASSLRVQREPGETQYF
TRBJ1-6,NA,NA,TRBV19,TGTGCCAGCGGGGTATATTCACCCCTCCACTTT,CASGVYSPLHF
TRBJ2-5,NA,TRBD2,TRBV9,TGTGCCAGCAGCCCTGGGGGACTAGCGGGGAGGGAGACCCAGTACTTC,CASSPGGLAGRETQYF
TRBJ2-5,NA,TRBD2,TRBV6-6,TGTGCCAGCAGACCGGGACTAGCGGGAGTGGAGACCCAGTACTTC,CASRPGLAGVETQYF
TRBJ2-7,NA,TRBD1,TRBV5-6,TGTGCCAGCAGCCCGGGGACAGGGGGGTTCCACGAGCAGTACTTC,CASSPGTGGFHEQYF
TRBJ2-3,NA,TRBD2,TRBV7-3,TGTGCCAGCAGCTTAGGTGGCGGGGGGCGCACAGATACGCAGTATTTT,CASSLGGGGRTDTQYF
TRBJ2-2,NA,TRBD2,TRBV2,TGTGCCAGCAAGTTAGCGGGAACCACCGGGGAGCTGTTTTTT,CASKLAGTTGELFF
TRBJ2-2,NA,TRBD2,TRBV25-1,TGTGCCAGCAGGGCCTTAGCGGGAGGCGAAACCGGGGAGCTGTTTTTT,CASRALAGGETGELFF
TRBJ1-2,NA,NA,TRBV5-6,TGTGCCAGCAGCTTGGTAGGCCGGGGAAACTATGGCTACACCTTC,CASSLVGRGNYGYTF